This T cell receptor (beta chain) is from a study of OX40 agonist ivuxolimab in advanced cancers. Some background on the complete study: Ivuxolimab was an agonistic, fully human IgG2 monoclonal antibody directed against OX40 (CD134), a costimulatory receptor. Intravenous ivuxolimab was administered to patients every 2 weeks at six dose levels: 0.01, 0.1, 0.3, 1.5, 3 and 10 mg/kg. Among the 50 to 55 dose-escalation patients, about 19 had hepatocellular carcinoma, approximately 15 melanoma, 9 renal cell carcinoma and 9 head and neck cancer. In the dose-escalation cohort, about four fifths of patients were male, and the mean age was 60 years with a range of roughly 20 to 80. Patients were allowed to have had prior anti-PD-1, anti-PD-L1 or anti-CTLA-4 therapy, and 40% of the dose-escalation patients had previously received checkpoint inhibitors. Three dose-escalation patients achieved partial responses, one with hepatocellular carcinoma and two with cutaneous melanoma. The point of sequencing TCRbeta in the periphery was to test whether ivuxolimab changed TCR sequence diversity and drove clonal T-cell expansion. The paper describes the monotherapy dose-escalation part (N ≈ 52 patients) of the phase I trial of ivuxolimab.

The CDR3, cysteine through phenylalanine, is 11 amino acids long. Only the CDR3 region is kept as DNA, spanning 33 bases read in frame from base 1. The germline V gene specifies LGHNA as CDR1 and YNFKEQ as CDR2. V was cut back by 6 bases and J by 3 bases, leaving a gap of 6 bases between them. Patients with autoimmune disease history or receiving systemic immunosuppression were excluded from the trial. Peripheral blood for TCR sequencing was drawn from every dose cohort at baseline, at cycle 4 day 1 and at cycle 7 day 1. The samples were taken from a phase I, first-in-human, multicenter, open-label dose-escalation trial of ivuxolimab. Adults with locally advanced or metastatic head and neck squamous cell, hepatocellular, melanoma or renal cell carcinoma were enrolled in the trial. CD4+ and CD8+ T cells were sorted separately from peripheral blood before TCR sequencing. Genomic DNA was isolated from the sorted cells so that the TCRbeta CDR3 region could be sequenced. The immunoSEQ Assay was used for sequencing of TCRbeta CDR3 regions. Drawn from immuneACCESS, this table holds only the in-frame rearrangements with V and J called that TCRdb kept. Clones are partly lost; checked studies trace under half to an unresolved V gene and leave the rest unexplained. Within this sample are 15,000 to 20,000 clones, with roughly 86% of them counted one time only. The ten largest clones add up to around 2.2% of the sample.

What the research found in general, with its limitations: In partial responders in the 0.1-3.0 mg/kg groups, normalized peripheral clonal expansion was found to be among the lowest, especially among CD8+ T cells. On average, CD8+ T cells showed more expanded clones than CD4+ T cells after ivuxolimab. At doses of 0.1 to 3.0 mg/kg, clonal expansion of both CD4+ and CD8+ T cells in blood was seen between baseline and week 6. Low levels of normalized T-cell clonal expansion were also seen in some patients who did not respond. The antigen specificity of the peripheral T cells that underwent clonal expansion was not determined.

For this clone: This clone's antigen is unknown. No per-base quality is available; no much larger clone lies one base away.

The starting material was CD4+ or CD8+ T cells sorted from blood, obtained in a trial of the OX40 agonist ivuxolimab. Recombination linked TRBV4-2 to TRBJ2-7; the D gene identity is not certain. The sequence was obtained from an adult with an advanced solid tumor such as melanoma, head and neck, liver or kidney cancer. The nucleotides read TGTGCCAGCAGTACTGGCTACGAGCAGTACTTC. This translates into CASSTGYEQYF.